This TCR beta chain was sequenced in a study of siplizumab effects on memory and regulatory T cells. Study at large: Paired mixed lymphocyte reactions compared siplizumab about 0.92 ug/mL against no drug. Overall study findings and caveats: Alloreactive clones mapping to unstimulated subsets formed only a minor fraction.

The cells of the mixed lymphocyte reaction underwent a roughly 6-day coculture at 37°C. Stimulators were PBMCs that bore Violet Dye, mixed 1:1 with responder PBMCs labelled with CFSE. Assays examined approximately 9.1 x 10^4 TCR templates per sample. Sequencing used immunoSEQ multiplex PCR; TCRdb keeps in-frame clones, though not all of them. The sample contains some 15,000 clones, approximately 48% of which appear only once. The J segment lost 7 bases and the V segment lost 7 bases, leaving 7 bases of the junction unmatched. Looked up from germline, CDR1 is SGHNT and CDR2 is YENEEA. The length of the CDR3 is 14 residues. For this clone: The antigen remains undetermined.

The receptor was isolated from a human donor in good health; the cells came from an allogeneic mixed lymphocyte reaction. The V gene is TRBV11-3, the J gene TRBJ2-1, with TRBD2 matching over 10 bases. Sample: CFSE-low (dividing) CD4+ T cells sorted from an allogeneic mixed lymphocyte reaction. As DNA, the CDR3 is TGTGCCAGCACCCCCCGGACTAGCGGTAATGAGCAGTTCTTC. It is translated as CASTPRTSGNEQFF.